These 15 T cell receptor beta chains were all obtained from the same sample, sequenced in a study of response to subunit inactivated influenza vaccine. TCRdb passed the RT-PCR reads through MiXCR, listing each CDR3 protein once. The data hold more than 550,000 distinct CDR3 sequences, with 11% observed a single time. The sample also formed part of further work on T cells expressing NK-cell markers. That work adds: The authors generated TCR beta cDNA through 5'RACE template switching with UMIs.

The sequenced sample was PBMCs from blood, obtained on the day of vaccination. Receptors originate from a man between 45 and 60 years old who received an inactivated influenza vaccine.

This clonotype occurred a few times. CDR3 in DNA: TGTGCCAGCAGCTTATATTCCCTCGGACTAGCGGGAAATGAGCAGTTCTTC. Its protein product is CASSLYSLGLAGNEQFF. The J gene is TRBJ2-1, the V gene TRBV7-2, with TRBD2 identical over 12 bases. The J segment lost 7 bases and the V segment lost 2 bases, leaving 9 bases of the junction unmatched. The CDR3 contains 17 residues. Per germline, CDR1 SGHTA and CDR2 FQGNSA. The full variable domain, with the rest looked up from reference TRBV7-2 and TRBJ2-1, is GAGVSQSPSNKVTEKGKDVELRCDPISGHTALYWYRQSLGQGLEFLIYFQGNSAPDKSGLPSDRFSAERTGGSVSTLTIQRTQQEDSAVYLCASSLYSLGLAGNEQFFGPGTRLTVL.

This clonotype occurred many times. The chain combines TRBV3-1 with TRBJ1-5; D might be TRBD1 (5 bases). The CDR3 totals 14 residues. CDR1 is LGHDT, CDR2 YNNKEL, per germline (reference sequence). V was pared by 1 base and J by 7 bases, with 11 bases between. The DNA for the CDR3 is TGTGCCAGCAGCCAAGGTGGGGGGAGCCAGCCCCAGCATTTT. Translated: CASSQGGGSQPQHF.

The table lists this clonotype with many counts. The V and J genes are TRBV6-1 and TRBJ2-1; 7 bases match TRBD2. Unmatched junction bases numbered 5, after V lost 3 bases and J lost 0 bases. Germline V lookup: CDR1 MNHNS, CDR2 SASEGT. The CDR3 extends over 16 amino acids. CDR3 region: CASSDRGGSSYNEQFF. The CDR3 DNA reads TGTGCCAGCAGTGACCGGGGCGGGAGCTCCTACAATGAGCAGTTCTTC.

This clonotype showed up just a few times. This chain joins TRBV7-9 and TRBJ2-3; 12 nucleotides line up with TRBD2. This CDR3 region has 14 residues. Trimming at V came to 11 bases and at J to 2 bases, leaving 5 bases not matched to a gene. Germline V lookup: CDR1 SEHNR, CDR2 FQNEAQ (reference sequence). The CDR3 region is CAVGLAGNTDTQYF. DNA of the CDR3: TGTGCCGTAGGACTAGCGGGGAACACAGATACGCAGTATTTT.

This chain links TRBV29-1 with TRBJ2-1; 8 nucleotides align to TRBD2. The V gene's germline CDR1 is SQVTM and CDR2 ANQGSEA. V lost 6 bases and J lost 4; bases outside the gene matches: 8. CDR3 length: 14 amino acids. CDR3 residues: CSVDSGRAYNEQFF. DNA for the CDR3: TGCAGCGTGGACAGCGGGAGAGCTTACAATGAGCAGTTCTTC.

This clonotype was seen at least ten times. This chain uses TRBV7-2 with TRBJ2-2, with unresolved D. V lost 2 bases, J lost 3 bases, and 4 bases lay in between. Germline-derived CDR1 and CDR2 are SGHTA and FQGNSA. The CDR3 is 13 amino acids. CDR3 in DNA: TGTGCCAGCAGCTTAATCTACACCGGGGAGCTGTTTTTT. Translating gives CASSLIYTGELFF.

In its sample, this clonotype was seen many times. This rearrangement joins TRBV5-4 to TRBJ2-7, with 10 bases identical to TRBD2. This CDR3 is 14 amino acids long. Germline-derived CDR1 and CDR2 are SGHNT and YYREEE (reference sequence). V lost 2 bases to trimming and J lost 10 bases; unmatched junction nucleotides: 9. CDR3 sequence (DNA): TGTGCCAGCAGCTTATCAAGCGGGGGGGGAAGACAGTACTTC. This sequence encodes CASSLSSGGGRQYF.

The chain employs TRBV25-1 and TRBJ2-7; D may be TRBD2 (5 bases). The CDR3 runs to 12 residues. V gave up 6 bases and J gave up 2 bases, with 8 bases separating them. CDR1 MGHDK and CDR2 SYGVNS come from the germline V gene. Written as DNA, the CDR3 is TGTGCCAGCAGGCGGGCCACCTACGAGCAGTACTTC. Protein product: CASRRATYEQYF.

This chain links TRBV24-1 with TRBJ2-4, with a possible D match to TRBD2 (6 bases). Trimming took off 4 bases at V and 3 bases at J, with 15 bases between the two ends. CDR1 KGHDR and CDR2 SFDVKD come from the germline V gene. CDR3 length equals 16 residues. The CDR3 is CATSDPGGDGKNIQYF. Here the CDR3 DNA reads TGTGCCACCAGTGACCCAGGAGGGGATGGCAAAAACATTCAGTACTTC.

This clonotype appeared a few times. This chain uses TRBV6-2 or TRBV6-3 with TRBJ2-3, with 9 bases identical to TRBD2. The CDR3 consists of 15 residues. Germline CDR1 MNHEY, CDR2 SVGEGT. Trimming took 5 bases from V and 1 from J; bases not matched to a gene: 4. In nucleotides, the CDR3 is TGTGCCAGCAGTCCCCGGACTAGCGGCACAGATACGCAGTATTTT. Translated, it gives CASSPRTSGTDTQYF.

This clonotype was counted at least ten times. This chain uses TRBV27 with TRBJ1-1, with D unclear. V was cut by 8 bases and J by 2 bases, with 12 bases left in between. The CDR3 spans 13 residues. Germline V CDR1 and CDR2: MNHEY, SMNVEV (reference sequence). CDR3 sequence: CASSGRINTEAFF. CDR3 nucleotides: TGTGCCAGCTCCGGCCGAATTAACACTGAAGCTTTCTTT.

V is TRBV11-2 and J is TRBJ2-5; TRBD2 aligns across 10 bases. The CDR3 spans 16 residues. The germline V gene has CDR1 SGHAT and CDR2 FQNNGV. Trimming took 3 bases from V and 2 from J; bases not matched to a gene: 6. The DNA of the CDR3 is TGTGCCAGCAGCTTCCGACTAGCGGGTACACAAGAGACCCAGTACTTC. Translating gives CASSFRLAGTQETQYF.

In its sample, this clonotype was seen a few times. V is TRBV4-3 and J is TRBJ2-1, with a tentative D call TRBD2 (6 bases). Trimming took off 1 base at V and 7 bases at J, with 14 bases between the two ends. Germline V lookup: CDR1 LGHNA, CDR2 YSLEER. This CDR3 comprises 15 residues. CDR3 DNA: TGCGCCAGCAGCCAAGGTTTCACTGCGGGGAATGAGCAGTTCTTC. Protein sequence: CASSQGFTAGNEQFF.

This clonotype was seen a few times. This sequence joins TRBV9 and TRBJ2-4; D not certain. The CDR3 totals 16 residues. CDR1 is SGDLS and CDR2 is YYNGEE in the germline V gene. V was clipped by 4 bases and J by 1 base, with 15 bases between them. The CDR3: CASSPDPGWAKNIQYF. CDR3 sequence (DNA): TGTGCCAGCAGCCCAGACCCTGGCTGGGCCAAAAACATTCAGTACTTC.

This clonotype was detected a few times. The rearrangement links TRBV4-1 to TRBJ2-2; TRBD1 might be the D (7 bases). The CDR3 is 15 residues long. V gave up 4 bases and J gave up 5 bases, with 14 bases separating them. Germline CDR1 reads MGHRA; CDR2 reads YSYEKL. The CDR3 is CASSPWAGQTGELFF. CDR3 bases: TGCGCCAGCAGCCCCTGGGCGGGACAGACCGGGGAGCTGTTTTTT.